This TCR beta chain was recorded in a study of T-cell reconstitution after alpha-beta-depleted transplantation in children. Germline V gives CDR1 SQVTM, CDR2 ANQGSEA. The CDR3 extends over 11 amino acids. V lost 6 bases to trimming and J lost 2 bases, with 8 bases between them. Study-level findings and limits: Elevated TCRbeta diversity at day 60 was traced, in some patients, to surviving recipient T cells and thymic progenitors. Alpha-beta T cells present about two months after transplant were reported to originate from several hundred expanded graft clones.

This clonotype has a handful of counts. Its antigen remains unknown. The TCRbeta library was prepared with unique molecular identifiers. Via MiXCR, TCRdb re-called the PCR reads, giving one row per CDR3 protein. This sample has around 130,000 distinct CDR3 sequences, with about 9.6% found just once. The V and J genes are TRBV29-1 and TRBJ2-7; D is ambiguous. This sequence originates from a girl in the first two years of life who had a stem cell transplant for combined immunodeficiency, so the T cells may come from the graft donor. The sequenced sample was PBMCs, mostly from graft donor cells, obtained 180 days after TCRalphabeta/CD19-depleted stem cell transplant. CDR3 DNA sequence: TGCAGCGTCACGGACCCCTACGAGCAGTACTTC. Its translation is CSVTDPYEQYF.